This TCR beta chain is from a study of molecular identifiers for immune sequencing clone quantification. TCRdb passed the PCR reads through MiXCR, listing each CDR3 protein once. The sample lists about 510,000 distinct CDR3 sequences; 25% were seen once. Notes on the study in general: Molecules of identical TCR sharing a barcode could underestimate highly expanded clone sizes. In naive cells, clones above 20 RNA copies held under 1% of molecules, whereas in effector cells they held over 97%.

In its sample, this clonotype was seen many times. Its specificity is unknown. CD8+CD4-CCR7+CD45RA+ sorting gave the naive CD8 T cells. From germline, CDR1 is MGHRA and CDR2 YSYEKL. The V and J ends lost 1 base and 7 bases respectively, with 11 bases between them. The CDR3 sequence is 14 residues long. The sequenced material came from naive CD8+ T cells from blood, with Jurkat cell RNA spiked in. Subset in this sample: FACS-sorted CD8+CD4-CCR7+CD45RA+ naive T cells. This sequence joins TRBV4-1 and TRBJ1-5, with D uncertain. The source of this sequence is a human donor in good health. Some libraries in this study had Jurkat cell RNA spiked in. CDR3 nucleotide sequence: TGCGCCAGCAGCCAAGGCGGCGCTTTCCAGCCCCAGCATTTT. Its translation: CASSQGGAFQPQHF.